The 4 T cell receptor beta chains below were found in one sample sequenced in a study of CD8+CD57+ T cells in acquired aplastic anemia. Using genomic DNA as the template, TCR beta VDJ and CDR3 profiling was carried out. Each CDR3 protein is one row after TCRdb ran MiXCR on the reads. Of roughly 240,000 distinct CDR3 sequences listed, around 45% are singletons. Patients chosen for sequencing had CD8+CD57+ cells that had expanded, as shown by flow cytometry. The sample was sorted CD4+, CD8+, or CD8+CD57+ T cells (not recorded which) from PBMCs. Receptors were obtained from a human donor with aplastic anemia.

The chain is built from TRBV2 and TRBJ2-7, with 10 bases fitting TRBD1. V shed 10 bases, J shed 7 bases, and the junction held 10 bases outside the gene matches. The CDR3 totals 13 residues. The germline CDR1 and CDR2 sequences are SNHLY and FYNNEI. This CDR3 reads CATRTGGIKEQYF. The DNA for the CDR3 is TGTGCCACCAGGACAGGGGGGATCAAAGAGCAGTACTTC.

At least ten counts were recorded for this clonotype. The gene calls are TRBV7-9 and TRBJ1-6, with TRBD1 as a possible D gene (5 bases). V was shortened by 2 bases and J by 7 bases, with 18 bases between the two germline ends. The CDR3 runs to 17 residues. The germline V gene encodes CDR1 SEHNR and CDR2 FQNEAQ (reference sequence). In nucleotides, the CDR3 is TGTGCCAGCAGCTTAAGCCGGGACCTAGGGGTCAATTCACCCCTCCACTTT. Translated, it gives CASSLSRDLGVNSPLHF. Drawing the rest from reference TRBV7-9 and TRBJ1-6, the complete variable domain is DTGVSQNPRHKITKRGQNVTFRCDPISEHNRLYWYRQTLGQGPEFLTYFQNEAQLEKSRLLSDRFSAERPKGSFSTLEIQRTEQGDSAMYLCASSLSRDLGVNSPLHFGNGTRLTVT.

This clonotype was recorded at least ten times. The CDR3 sequence is CSAGLLGLALGHNEQFF. The CDR3 DNA reads TGCAGTGCTGGGCTACTCGGACTAGCTCTGGGACACAATGAGCAGTTCTTC. This chain joins TRBV20-1 and TRBJ2-1, with 8 bases lining up with TRBD2. From germline, CDR1 is DFQATT and CDR2 SNEGSKA (reference sequence). There are 17 residues in the CDR3. With V trimmed by 5 bases and J by 5 bases, 17 bases remained unmatched.

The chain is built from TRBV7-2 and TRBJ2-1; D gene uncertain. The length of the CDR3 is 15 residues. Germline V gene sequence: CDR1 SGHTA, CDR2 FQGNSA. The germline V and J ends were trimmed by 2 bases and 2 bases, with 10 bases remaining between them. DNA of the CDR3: TGTGCCAGCAGCTTATCGGAGCAGCCCTACAATGAGCAGTTCTTC. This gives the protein CASSLSEQPYNEQFF.